This is a list of T cell receptor beta chains from one sample in a study of blood T cell repertoires in COVID-19. Clones were sequenced by immunoSEQ multiplex PCR, and TCRdb holds only the in-frame ones, with some missing. The profile shows about 200,000 clones, 85% of them singletons. What was sequenced was peripheral blood. The source of these receptors is a man in his sixties with COVID-19, enrolled during active disease. The CDR3 runs from the conserved cysteine through the conserved F or W. A D gene is named only where the DNA matches it firmly. Not all rows give a size; the values are once, few, many and, for expanded clones, a class.

v_gene	j_gene	d_gene	len	abundance	CDR3nt	CDR3aa
TRBV28	TRBJ1-3	NA	15	NA	TGTGCCAGCAGGTCACCGTCTAGCTCTGGAAACACCATATATTTT	CASRSPSSSGNTIYF
TRBV11-2	TRBJ2-1	NA	15	NA	TGTGCCAGCAGCTTAGCGGGAGTCCAACCACATGAGCAGTTCTTC	CASSLAGVQPHEQFF
TRBV7-2	TRBJ2-2	NA	15	NA	TGTGCCAGCAGCTTAGTGGGTGGGGGGACCGGGGAGCTGTTTTTT	CASSLVGGGTGELFF
TRBV6-1	TRBJ1-3	NA	18	once	TGTGCCAGCAGTGAAAGCGTCCCAGGACTTCACTCTGGAAACACCATATATTTT	CASSESVPGLHSGNTIYF
TRBV4-2	TRBJ2-1	TRBD1	16	NA	TGTGCCAGCAGCCAGGTCACAGGGGGCCCCTACAATGAGCAGTTCTTC	CASSQVTGGPYNEQFF
TRBV6-2/TRBV6-3	TRBJ2-3	NA	11	NA	TGTGCCAGCAGTTACCGAGATACGCAGTATTTT	CASSYRDTQYF
TRBV6-2/TRBV6-3	TRBJ2-1	TRBD2	14	NA	TGTGCCAGCAGCCTAGCGGGAGGACCCAATGAGCAGTTCTTC	CASSLAGGPNEQFF
TRBV6-4	TRBJ2-2	NA	14	NA	TGTGCCAGCAGCAACGTAGCAGACACCGGGGAGCTGTTTTTT	CASSNVADTGELFF
TRBV9	TRBJ1-1	TRBD1	16	NA	TGTGCCAGCAGCGGGGGGACAGGGTCCGTGAACACTGAAGCTTTCTTT	CASSGGTGSVNTEAFF
TRBV9	TRBJ1-1	NA	16	NA	TGTGCCAGCAGCGTAGCGCCCCTGGTCAGTTACACTGAAGCTTTCTTT	CASSVAPLVSYTEAFF
TRBV4-1	TRBJ1-2	NA	18	NA	TGCGCCAGCAGCCAAGAAGAGGTGGGGCCGACAACCCATTATGGCTACACCTTC	CASSQEEVGPTTHYGYTF
TRBV5-1	TRBJ2-2	TRBD1	17	NA	TGCGCCAGCAGCCAACGATCGGGACAGGGGAACACCGGGGAGCTGTTTTTT	CASSQRSGQGNTGELFF
TRBV30	TRBJ2-3	TRBD2	16	NA	TGTGCCTGGACCGGGGGGGCTAGCGGGAGATTGGATACGCAGTATTTT	CAWTGGASGRLDTQYF
TRBV20-1	TRBJ2-7	NA	11	NA	TGCAGTGCTAGAGCGGGCGGGGAGCAGTACTTC	CSARAGGEQYF